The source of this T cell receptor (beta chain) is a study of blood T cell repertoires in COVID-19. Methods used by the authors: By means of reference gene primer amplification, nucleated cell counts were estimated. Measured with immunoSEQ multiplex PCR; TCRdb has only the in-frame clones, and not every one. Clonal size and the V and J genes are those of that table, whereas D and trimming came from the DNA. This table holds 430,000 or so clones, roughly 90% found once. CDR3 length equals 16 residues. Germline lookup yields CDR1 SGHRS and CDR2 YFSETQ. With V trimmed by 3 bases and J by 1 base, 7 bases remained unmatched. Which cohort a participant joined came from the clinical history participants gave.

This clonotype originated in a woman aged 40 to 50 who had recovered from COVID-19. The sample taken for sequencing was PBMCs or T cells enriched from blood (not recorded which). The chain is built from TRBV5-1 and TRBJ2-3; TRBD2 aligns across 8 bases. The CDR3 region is CASSSVAGLGTDTQYF. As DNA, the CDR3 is TGCGCCAGCAGCTCTGTAGCGGGACTGGGCACAGATACGCAGTATTTT.